These 14 T cell receptor beta chains came from one sample sequenced in a study of blood T cell repertoires in COVID-19. Sequenced by immunoSEQ multiplex PCR; TCRdb stores in-frame clones only, minus some. The repertoire consists of 80,000 to 85,000 clones, with about 80% occurring once and the leading ten covering around 13%. What was sequenced was peripheral blood. The receptors here all came from a human donor in a cohort sampled during active COVID-19.

The chain recombines TRBV11-1 with TRBJ1-3; D not resolved. V was pared by 5 bases and J by 0 bases, with 14 bases between. Germline V lookup: CDR1 SGHAT, CDR2 FQDESV (reference sequence). The CDR3 has 16 amino acids. This CDR3 is CASSPRVATSGNTIYF. CDR3 coding DNA: TGTGCCAGCAGCCCGCGGGTAGCCACCTCTGGAAACACCATATATTTT.

The gene calls are TRBV6-6 and TRBJ1-3, with D unresolved. Germline V lookup: CDR1 MNHNY, CDR2 SVGAGI (reference sequence). V lost 0 bases and J 6 bases, leaving 9 bases between the germline ends. The CDR3 loop spans 14 amino acids. CDR3: CASSYSPRENTIYF. DNA of the CDR3: TGTGCCAGCAGTTACTCGCCACGCGAAAACACCATATATTTT.

The chain joins TRBV19 to TRBJ1-3; D is ambiguous. CDR1 and CDR2 from the germline V gene are LNHDA and SQIVND (reference sequence). The CDR3 has 15 residues. Trimming shortened V by 3 bases and J by 0 bases, and 9 bases separated the two germline ends. CDR3 sequence reads: CASSIRGTSGNTIYF. The CDR3 DNA is TGTGCCAGTAGTATCAGAGGAACCTCTGGAAACACCATATATTTT.

This chain connects TRBV7-2 to TRBJ1-6; D not resolved. From germline, CDR1 is SGHTA and CDR2 FQGNSA. The CDR3 is 14 residues long. V shed 0 bases and J shed 5 bases, with 5 bases lying between them. The CDR3 DNA reads as TGTGCCAGCAGCTTAGCACAGAATAATTCACCCCTCCACTTT. Translating gives CASSLAQNNSPLHF.

This sequence joins TRBV27 and TRBJ2-3; D ambiguous. CDR3 length: 14 residues. V gave up 4 bases and J gave up 2 bases, with 10 bases separating them. CDR1 and CDR2 (germline): MNHEY, SMNVEV (reference sequence). CDR3 in DNA: TGTGCCAGCAGTTCGTTCTCTTCCACAGATACGCAGTATTTT. Its protein is CASSSFSSTDTQYF.

The V gene is TRBV6-5, the J gene TRBJ1-1; D remains unclear. The V end was cut by 6 bases, the J end by 1 base, with 12 bases between. The CDR3 is 14 amino acids. Germline CDR1 and CDR2: MNHEY and SVGAGI. The CDR3 sequence is CASSRRIENTEAFF. The CDR3, as DNA: TGTGCCAGCAGCCGCAGGATAGAGAACACTGAAGCTTTCTTT.

The V and J genes are TRBV3-1 (or the pseudogene TRBV3-2) and TRBJ1-2, with 11 positions matching TRBD1. The CDR3 spans 16 residues. The germline V gene has CDR1 LGHDT and CDR2 YNNKEL (reference sequence). After removal of 4 bases from V and 6 bases from J, the junction contained 10 bases not matched to a gene. Here the CDR3 DNA reads TGTGCCAGCAGCCCCCTAGCCGGACAGGGGGCGGATGGCTACACCTTC. Protein: CASSPLAGQGADGYTF.

V is TRBV6-1 and J is TRBJ1-6, with D possibly matching TRBD1 (5 bases). The germline gives CDR1 MNHNS, CDR2 SASEGT. V shed 2 bases and J shed 7 bases, with 12 bases lying between them. The CDR3 runs to 15 residues. Here the CDR3 reads CASSESSGLNSPLHF. The CDR3 region has the DNA TGTGCCAGCAGTGAAAGCTCAGGGCTGAATTCACCCCTCCACTTT.

The chain employs TRBV24-1 and TRBJ1-5; D possibly corresponds to TRBD1 (6 bases). V dropped 7 bases and J dropped 2 bases, with 8 bases sitting between them. This CDR3 has 13 amino acids. The V gene's germline CDR1 is KGHDR and CDR2 SFDVKD. This CDR3 is CATSRTGNQPQHF. CDR3 nucleotides: TGTGCCACCAGCCGGACAGGCAATCAGCCCCAGCATTTT.

The chain couples TRBV5-4 to TRBJ2-3; 9 bases are shared with TRBD1. The length of the CDR3 is 18 residues. Germline V gene lookup returns CDR1 SGHNT and CDR2 YYREEE (reference sequence). V trimming: 4 bases; J trimming: 5 bases; junction bases outside the gene matches: 17. CDR3 in amino acids: CASSTGHRQGGGGDTQYF. CDR3 in DNA: TGTGCCAGCAGCACCGGCCACCGACAGGGGGGTGGGGGAGATACGCAGTATTTT.

The chain is built from TRBV10-3 and TRBJ2-1; TRBD2 agrees at 8 bases. The junction had 13 bases not matched to a gene; V was cut back by 8 bases and J by 7 bases. Germline assignment: CDR1 ENHRY and CDR2 SYGVKD. The CDR3 contains 15 residues. Written as DNA, the CDR3 is TGTGCCATCTCACCCGTTAGTCGGGGGGGAAATGAGCAGTTCTTC. Its protein product is CAISPVSRGGNEQFF.

Only one count was recorded for this clone. The rearrangement joins TRBV4-2 to TRBJ2-1, with 7 bases lining up with TRBD2. The V gene's germline CDR1 is LGHNA and CDR2 YNFKEQ. CDR3 size: 14 residues. J lost 9 bases, V lost 1 base, and 6 bases had no gene match. The CDR3 region has the DNA TGTGCCAGCAGCCAAGCTCGGGGGGAGCGTGAGCAGTTCTTC. This codes for CASSQARGEREQFF.

V and J are TRBV6-1 and TRBJ2-5, with D possibly TRBD2 on 6 matching bases. This CDR3 has 15 amino acids. Trimming took off 2 bases at V and 5 bases at J, with 15 bases between the two ends. Germline values: CDR1 MNHNS, CDR2 SASEGT. The CDR3 sequence is CASSEMGGPGETQYF. CDR3 DNA sequence: TGTGCCAGCAGTGAAATGGGGGGACCGGGGGAGACCCAGTACTTC.

This chain joins TRBV9 and TRBJ2-6; 7 bases align to TRBD1. The CDR3 loop spans 18 amino acids. Germline CDR1 reads SGDLS; CDR2 reads YYNGEE. Losses at the gene ends were 2 bases for V and 1 base for J; bases not matched to a gene: 9. The CDR3 DNA follows: TGTGCCAGCAGCGTGACGGGACAGTCGTCTTCTGGGGCCAACGTCCTGACTTTC. Protein: CASSVTGQSSSGANVLTF.